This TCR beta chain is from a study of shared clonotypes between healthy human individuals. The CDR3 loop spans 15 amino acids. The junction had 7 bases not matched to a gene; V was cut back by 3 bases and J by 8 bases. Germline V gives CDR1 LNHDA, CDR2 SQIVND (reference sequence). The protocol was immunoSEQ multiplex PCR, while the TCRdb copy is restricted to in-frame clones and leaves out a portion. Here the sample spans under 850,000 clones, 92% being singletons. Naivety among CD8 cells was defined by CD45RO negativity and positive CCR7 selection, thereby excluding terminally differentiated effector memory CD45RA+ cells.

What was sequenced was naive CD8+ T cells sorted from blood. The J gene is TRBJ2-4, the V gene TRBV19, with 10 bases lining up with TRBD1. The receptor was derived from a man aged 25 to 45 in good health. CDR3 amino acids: CASSIRDRGQDIQYF. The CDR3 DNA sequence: TGTGCCAGTAGTATTCGGGACAGGGGCCAGGACATTCAGTACTTC.